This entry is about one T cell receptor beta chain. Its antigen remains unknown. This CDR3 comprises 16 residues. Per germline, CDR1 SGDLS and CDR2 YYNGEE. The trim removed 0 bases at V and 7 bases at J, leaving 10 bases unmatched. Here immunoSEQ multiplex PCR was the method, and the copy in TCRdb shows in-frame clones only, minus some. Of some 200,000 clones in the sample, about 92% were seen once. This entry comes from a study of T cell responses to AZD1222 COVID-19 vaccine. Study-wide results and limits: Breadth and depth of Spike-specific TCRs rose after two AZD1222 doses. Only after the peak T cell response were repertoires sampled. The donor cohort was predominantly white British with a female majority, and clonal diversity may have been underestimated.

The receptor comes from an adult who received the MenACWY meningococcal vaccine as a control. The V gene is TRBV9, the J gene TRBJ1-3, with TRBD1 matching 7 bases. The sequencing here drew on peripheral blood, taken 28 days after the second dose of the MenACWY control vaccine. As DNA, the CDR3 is TGTGCCAGCAGCGTAGACCCCGGCAGGGGGAGGAACACCATATATTTT. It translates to CASSVDPGRGRNTIYF.